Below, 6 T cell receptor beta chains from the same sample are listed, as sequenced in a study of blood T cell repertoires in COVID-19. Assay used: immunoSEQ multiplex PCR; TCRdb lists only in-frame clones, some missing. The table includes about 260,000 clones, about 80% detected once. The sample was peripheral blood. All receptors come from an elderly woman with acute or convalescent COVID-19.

The CDR3 nucleotides are TGTGCCAGCACTTATGGGGGGGTAGAAGGTTCACCCCTCCACTTT. This gives the protein CASTYGGVEGSPLHF. This chain connects TRBV27 to TRBJ1-6, with D possibly TRBD1 on 5 matching bases. The V and J ends lost 7 bases and 9 bases respectively, with 19 bases between them. The germline V gene encodes CDR1 MNHEY and CDR2 SMNVEV (reference sequence). This CDR3 has 15 residues.

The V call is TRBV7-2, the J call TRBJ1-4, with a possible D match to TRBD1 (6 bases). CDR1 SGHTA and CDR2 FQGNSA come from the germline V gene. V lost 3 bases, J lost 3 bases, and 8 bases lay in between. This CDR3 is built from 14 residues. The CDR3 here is CASSLRQANEKLFF. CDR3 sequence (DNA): TGTGCCAGCAGCTTGAGACAGGCTAATGAAAAACTGTTTTTT.

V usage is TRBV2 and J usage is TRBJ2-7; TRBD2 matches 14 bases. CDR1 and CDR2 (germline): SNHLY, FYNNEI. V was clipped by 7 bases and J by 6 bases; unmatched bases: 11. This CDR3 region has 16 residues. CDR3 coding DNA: TGTGCCAGCACTGGGACTAGCGGGGGCCTAGCCGGCGAGCAGTACTTC. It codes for CASTGTSGGLAGEQYF.

This chain's CDR3 is CASRSLGASNQPQHF. Here the CDR3 DNA reads TGTGCCAGTAGGTCCCTGGGGGCTAGCAATCAGCCCCAGCATTTT. The chain links TRBV19 to TRBJ1-5; possible D gene TRBD1, 6 bases. V was cut by 6 bases and J by 0 bases, with 12 bases left in between. This CDR3 spans 15 amino acids. The V gene's germline CDR1 is LNHDA and CDR2 SQIVND (reference sequence).

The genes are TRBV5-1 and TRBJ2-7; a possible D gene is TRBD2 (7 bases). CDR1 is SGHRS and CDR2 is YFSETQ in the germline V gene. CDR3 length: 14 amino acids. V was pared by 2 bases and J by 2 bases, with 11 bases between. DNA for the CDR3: TGCGCCAGCAGCTTTGCGGGGGCCCCCTACGAGCAGTACTTC. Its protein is CASSFAGAPYEQYF.

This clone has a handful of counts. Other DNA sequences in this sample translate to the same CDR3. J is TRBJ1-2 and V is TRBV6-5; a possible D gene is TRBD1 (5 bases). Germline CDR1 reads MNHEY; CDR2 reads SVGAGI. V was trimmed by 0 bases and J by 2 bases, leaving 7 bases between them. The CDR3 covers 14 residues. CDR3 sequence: CASSYSRQNYGYTF. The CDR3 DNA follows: TGTGCCAGCAGTTACTCGAGACAGAACTATGGCTACACCTTC.